A selection of T cell receptor beta chains follows, all from one sample in a study of T cell repertoires in cytomegalovirus infection. TCRdb used MiXCR to reprocess the reads, holding one entry per CDR3 protein. There are 750,000 to 950,000 distinct CDR3 sequences in the sample; 29% occur only once, and approximately 14% lies in the top ten. These receptors' antigens are unknown. The material sequenced was cultured CD8+ T cells from PBMCs, taken from culture after CMV antigen stimulation. The receptor source for this set is a human donor in good health (CMV status not recorded). Some clones in this sample may be carry-over from other donors' samples. The conserved cysteine and the conserved F or W are not part of the CDR3 here. Clone size is not always given. Where it is, it says once, few, many or a class for expanded clones.

v_gene	j_gene	abundance	CDR3aa
TRBV29-1	TRBJ2-7	few	SVEGAGDYEQY
TRBV14	TRBJ2-1	.	ASSQVRAWDEQF
TRBV6-5	TRBJ1-2	.	ASSYSYLGGTGEGYT
TRBV7-9	TRBJ2-5	few	ASSQTAAQETQY
TRBV29-1	TRBJ1-1	.	SVAGTAGKNTEAF
TRBV7-9	TRBJ2-3	few	ASSYPGHGTYTNTQY
TRBV4-1	TRBJ2-2	.	ASSQEGHSNTGELF
TRBV19	TRBJ1-1	once	ASTLRRILVNTEAF
TRBV5-6	TRBJ1-2	.	ASSLVMRGDDYGYT
TRBV7-9	TRBJ2-2	.	ASDEPGELF
TRBV6-5	TRBJ1-1	few	ASSYSTGQLLEAF
TRBV7-6	TRBJ2-1	many	ASSFGGSSYNEQF
TRBV12-3/TRBV12-4	TRBJ2-1	few	ASSPRGGAGIEQF
TRBV4-3	TRBJ2-5	few	ASSLRRTLETQY
TRBV4-3	TRBJ2-5	.	ASSQGDGRGAQETQY
TRBV7-8	TRBJ1-5	few	ALGQGEPQH
TRBV29-1	TRBJ2-7	.	SVLFRDTYEQY
TRBV28	TRBJ2-3	.	ASSPEWVPPDTQY
TRBV27	TRBJ2-7	.	ASSLPGKVGYEQY
TRBV4-1	TRBJ2-2	few	ASSQGWGPGTGELF
TRBV15	TRBJ2-3	.	ATSSAPGLTDTQY
TRBV6-1	TRBJ1-1	.	ASRQSGGGLNTEAF
TRBV5-6	TRBJ1-5	.	ASSPEGTGDNQPQH
TRBV27	TRBJ2-7	few	ASSRDRDGNEQY